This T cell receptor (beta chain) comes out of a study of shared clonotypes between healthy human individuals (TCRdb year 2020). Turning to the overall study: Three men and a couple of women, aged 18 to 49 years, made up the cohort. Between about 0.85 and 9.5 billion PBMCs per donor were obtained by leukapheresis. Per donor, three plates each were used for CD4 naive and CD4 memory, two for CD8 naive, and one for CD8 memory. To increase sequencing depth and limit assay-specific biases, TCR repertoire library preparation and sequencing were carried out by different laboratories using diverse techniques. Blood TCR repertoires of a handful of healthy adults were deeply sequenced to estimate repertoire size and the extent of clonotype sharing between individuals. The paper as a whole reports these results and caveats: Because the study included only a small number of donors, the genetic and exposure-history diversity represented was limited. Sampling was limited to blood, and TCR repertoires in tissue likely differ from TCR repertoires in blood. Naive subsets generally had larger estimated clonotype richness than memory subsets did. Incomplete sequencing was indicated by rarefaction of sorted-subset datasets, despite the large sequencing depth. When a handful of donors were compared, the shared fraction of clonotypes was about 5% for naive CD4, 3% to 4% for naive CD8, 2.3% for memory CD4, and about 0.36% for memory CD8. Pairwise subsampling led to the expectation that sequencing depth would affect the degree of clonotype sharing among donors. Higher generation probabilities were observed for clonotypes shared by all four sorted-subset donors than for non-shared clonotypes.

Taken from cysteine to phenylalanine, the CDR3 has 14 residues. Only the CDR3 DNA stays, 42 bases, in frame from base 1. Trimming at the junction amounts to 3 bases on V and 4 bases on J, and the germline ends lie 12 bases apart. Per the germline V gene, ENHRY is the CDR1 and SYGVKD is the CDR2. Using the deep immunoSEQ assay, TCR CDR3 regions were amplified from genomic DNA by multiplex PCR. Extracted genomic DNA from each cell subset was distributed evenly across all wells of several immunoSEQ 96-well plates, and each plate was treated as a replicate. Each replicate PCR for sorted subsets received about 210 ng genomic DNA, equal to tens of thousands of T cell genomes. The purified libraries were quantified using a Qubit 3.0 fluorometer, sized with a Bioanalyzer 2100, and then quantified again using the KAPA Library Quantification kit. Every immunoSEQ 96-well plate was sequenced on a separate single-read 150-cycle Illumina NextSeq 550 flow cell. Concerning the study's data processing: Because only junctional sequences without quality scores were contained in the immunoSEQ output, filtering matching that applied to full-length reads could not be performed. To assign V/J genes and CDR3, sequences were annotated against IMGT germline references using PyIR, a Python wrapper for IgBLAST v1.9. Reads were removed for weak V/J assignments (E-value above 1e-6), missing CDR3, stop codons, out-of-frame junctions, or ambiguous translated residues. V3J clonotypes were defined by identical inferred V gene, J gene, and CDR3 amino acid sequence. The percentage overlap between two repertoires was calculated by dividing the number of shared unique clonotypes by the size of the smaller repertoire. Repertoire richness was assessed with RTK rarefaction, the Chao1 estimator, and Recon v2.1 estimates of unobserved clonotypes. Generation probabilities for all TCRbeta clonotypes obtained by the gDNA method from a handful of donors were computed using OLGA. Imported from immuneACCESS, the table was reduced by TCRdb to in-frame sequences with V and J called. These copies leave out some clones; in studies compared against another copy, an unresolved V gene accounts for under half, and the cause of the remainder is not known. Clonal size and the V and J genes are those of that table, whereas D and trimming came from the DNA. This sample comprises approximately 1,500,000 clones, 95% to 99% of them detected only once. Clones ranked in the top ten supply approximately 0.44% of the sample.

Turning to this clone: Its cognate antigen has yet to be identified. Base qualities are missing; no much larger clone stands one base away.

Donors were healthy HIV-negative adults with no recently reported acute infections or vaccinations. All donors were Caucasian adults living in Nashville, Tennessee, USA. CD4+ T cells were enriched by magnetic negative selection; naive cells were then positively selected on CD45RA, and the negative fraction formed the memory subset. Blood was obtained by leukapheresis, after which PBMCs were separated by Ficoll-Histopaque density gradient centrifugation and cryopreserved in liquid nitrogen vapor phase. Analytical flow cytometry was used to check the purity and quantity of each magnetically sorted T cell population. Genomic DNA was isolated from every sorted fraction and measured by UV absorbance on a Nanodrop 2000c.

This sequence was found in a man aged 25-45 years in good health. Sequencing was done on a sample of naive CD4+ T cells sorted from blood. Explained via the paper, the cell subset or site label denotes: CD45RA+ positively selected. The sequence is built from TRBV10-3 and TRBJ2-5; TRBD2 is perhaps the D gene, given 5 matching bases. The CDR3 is CAISDGPRGETQYF. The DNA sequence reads TGTGCCATCAGTGACGGGCCCCGGGGAGAGACCCAGTACTTC.